A single sample gave rise to the 13 T cell receptor beta chains below, sequenced in a study of immune heterogeneity within non-small cell lung tumors (dated by TCRdb to 2017 to 2018). Genomic DNA extracted from bulk tumor tissue served as TCR template, with about 0.6 ug gDNA amplified per sample. During surgery, several biopsies were collected from each primary tumor and placed as far from one another as possible within the tumor mass. The study cohort was described as untreated, and patients were newly diagnosed NSCLC cases undergoing curative surgery. TCRdb shows the sequencer as HiSeq X Ten. The TCR beta CDR3 region was amplified with a multiplex PCR system whose first round of about 10 cycles used 32 V-gene forward primers and 13 J-gene reverse primers. The public sequencing data were trimmed at Q25 with fastp and processed into clonotypes with MiXCR by TCRdb, which kept only in-frame beta chains. Entries are consolidated by CDR3 protein sequence, retaining the most common genes and DNA. The sample includes tens of thousands of distinct CDR3 sequences, with 28% observed a single time. The ten largest clonotypes hold 3% to 4.5% of the sample.

Sequenced material: lung tumor tissue. The receptor source for this set is a man aged 35-49 years with non-small cell lung cancer.

This clonotype was detected a few times. The chain is built from TRBV11-3 and TRBJ2-2, with D maybe TRBD1 (6 bases). V was cut by 5 bases and J by 5 bases, with 15 bases left in between. From germline, CDR1 is SGHNT and CDR2 YENEEA. The CDR3 is made up of 15 amino acids. This CDR3 reads CASSPYVRGTGELFF. CDR3 DNA: TGTGCCAGCAGCCCGTACGTTAGGGGGACCGGGGAGCTGTTTTTT.

Notes on this clonotype: A clone one base away is much larger, so this may be a read error. The CDR3, as DNA: TGTGCCAGCAGCCTAGCCCCGTCTAGCGGGATTACAGGGTACGAGCAGTACTTC. The encoded protein is CASSLAPSSGITGYEQYF. The V call is TRBV4-2, the J call TRBJ2-7; 9 bases are a match to TRBD2. Germline V gene lookup returns CDR1 LGHNA and CDR2 YNFKEQ. The CDR3 sequence is 18 residues long. The V segment lost 4 bases and the J segment 4 bases; nucleotides outside the gene matches: 17.

The chain combines TRBV5-1 with TRBJ2-2; 8 bases fit TRBD1. Germline trimming cut 4 bases from V and 1 base from J; bases unmatched to any gene: 6. The CDR3 loop spans 16 amino acids. Germline V CDR1 and CDR2: SGHRS, YFSETQ. The CDR3 reads CASSRTGTGNTGELFF. CDR3 nucleotides: TGCGCCAGCAGCCGAACCGGGACAGGGAACACCGGGGAGCTGTTTTTT.

The rearrangement joins TRBV7-9 to TRBJ1-1; D gene ambiguous. Trimming removed 1 base at V and 4 bases at J, with 4 bases between. The CDR3 is 12 residues long. CDR1 SEHNR and CDR2 FQNEAQ come from the germline V gene (reference sequence). The CDR3 DNA reads as TGTGCCAGCAGCTTAGACTTCACTGAAGCTTTCTTT. As protein: CASSLDFTEAFF.

This clonotype came up a few times. The chain carries TRBV19 and TRBJ2-3; TRBD1 matches 7 bases. The V segment lost 5 bases and the J segment 0 bases; nucleotides outside the gene matches: 5. This CDR3 has 15 amino acids. The V gene's germline CDR1 is LNHDA and CDR2 SQIVND (reference sequence). CDR3 residues: CASSFGTVSTDTQYF. As DNA, the CDR3 is TGTGCCAGTAGTTTTGGGACAGTAAGCACAGATACGCAGTATTTT.

This clonotype was seen at least ten times. V and J are TRBV27 and TRBJ2-3; 9 bases are shared with TRBD1. J gave up 4 bases and V 6 bases, and 2 bases lay outside the gene matches. The CDR3 contains 13 residues. Germline CDR1 MNHEY, CDR2 SMNVEV (reference sequence). CDR3 amino acids: CASRGQGPDTQYF. As DNA, the CDR3 is TGTGCCAGCAGAGGACAGGGGCCAGATACGCAGTATTTT.

Many counts were recorded for this clonotype. CDR3: CASSLKWRGVSSYNEQFF. The CDR3 DNA reads as TGTGCCAGCAGTTTAAAATGGAGAGGGGTTTCCTCTTACAATGAGCAGTTCTTC. The V gene is TRBV27, the J gene TRBJ2-1, with D possibly being TRBD1 or TRBD2 (5 bases each). Germline V gene lookup returns CDR1 MNHEY and CDR2 SMNVEV (reference sequence). The CDR3 has 18 amino acids. V lost 2 bases, J lost 4 bases, and 21 bases lay in between.

Of note for this clonotype: A much larger clone differs by one base, so this may be a read error. V and J are TRBV6-2 or TRBV6-3 and TRBJ1-3; weak D call: TRBD1 (5 bases). CDR1 is MNHEY and CDR2 is SVGEGT in the germline V gene. CDR3 length equals 13 residues. V dropped 7 bases and J dropped 0 bases, with 7 bases sitting between them. The CDR3 nucleotides read TGTGCCAGCAACGACAGCTCTGGAAACACCATATATTTT. Amino acid sequence: CASNDSSGNTIYF.

This chain joins TRBV5-1 and TRBJ2-2; 9 nucleotides line up with TRBD1. The germline gives CDR1 SGHRS, CDR2 YFSETQ. V lost 10 bases to trimming and J lost 0 bases; unmatched junction nucleotides: 4. The CDR3 sequence is 14 residues long. CDR3 sequence reads: CAGRQGANTGELFF. The CDR3 nucleotides read TGCGCCGGAAGACAGGGGGCGAACACCGGGGAGCTGTTTTTT. The full variable domain, rest sourced from reference TRBV5-1 and TRBJ2-2, is KAGVTQTPRYLIKTRGQQVTLSCSPISGHRSVSWYQQTPGQGLQFLFEYFSETQRNKGNFPGRFSGRQFSNSRSEMNVSTLELGDSALYLCAGRQGANTGELFFGEGSRLTVL.

This clonotype appeared many times. The CDR3, as DNA: TGTGCCAGCAGTTTATTTTCGGGACATAATAATTCACCCCTCCACTTT. This gives the protein CASSLFSGHNNSPLHF. The V call is TRBV27, the J call TRBJ1-6, with D possibly matching TRBD1 (6 bases). Germline CDR1 is MNHEY and CDR2 is SMNVEV (reference sequence). V was shortened by 1 base and J by 5 bases, with 12 bases between the two germline ends. This CDR3 spans 16 amino acids.

Regarding this clonotype: The junction shows a germline mismatch at one end, possibly a read error. The rearrangement joins TRBV20-1 to TRBJ1-2; no definite D call. CDR1 is DFQATT and CDR2 is SNEGSKA in the germline V gene (reference sequence). The CDR3 consists of 15 residues. CDR3 protein: CSARDLEKSSYGYTF. The CDR3 bases are TGCAGTGCTAGAGATCTCGAGAAGTCTTCGTATGGCTACACATTC.

This clonotype was recorded many times. The V and J genes are TRBV12-3 or TRBV12-4 and TRBJ1-2, with D hard to call. The CDR3 has 12 amino acids. Between the trimmed V and J ends, which lost 4 bases and 7 bases, there was a span of 10 bases. CDR3 sequence: CASSYYEFGYTF. In nucleotides, the CDR3 is TGTGCCAGCAGTTATTACGAATTTGGCTACACCTTC.

V gene TRBV30 combines with J gene TRBJ1-2, with a possible D match to TRBD1 (5 bases). V gave up 7 bases and J gave up 4 bases, with 16 bases separating them. The CDR3 has 13 residues. Germline lookup yields CDR1 GTSNPN and CDR2 SVGIG (reference sequence). In DNA form, the CDR3 reads TGTGCCTCCAGCGGGGCAGGGCTCTATGGCTACACCTTC. It translates to CASSGAGLYGYTF.